The T cell receptor (beta chain) described here comes from a study of T cell responses to AZD1222 COVID-19 vaccine. Study-level information: The study pooled second doses at about 4 or about 12 weeks.

The count of this clone is one. Its antigen is as yet unknown. Germline assignment: CDR1 LNHDA and CDR2 SQIVND (reference sequence). The CDR3 extends over 16 amino acids. V lost 5 bases, J lost 10 bases, and 21 bases lay in between. Overall study findings and caveats: The study sampled repertoires only after the peak T cell response. Rises in breadth and depth of Spike-specific TCRs came after two AZD1222 doses.

Sequencing used immunoSEQ multiplex PCR; TCRdb keeps in-frame clones, though not all of them. Counted here are fewer than 200,000 clones, about nine tenths occurring once; the ten biggest clones make up under 2.5%. The specimen was peripheral blood, collected on day 0 of AZD1222 vaccination. The V gene is TRBV19, the J gene TRBJ1-6, with D possibly TRBD1 on 6 matching bases. This clonotype originated in an adult in good health. The CDR3 DNA sequence: TGTGCCAGTAGTCCCTCGCTACAGGGTTTAGGATCACCCCTCCACTTT. Its translation: CASSPSLQGLGSPLHF.